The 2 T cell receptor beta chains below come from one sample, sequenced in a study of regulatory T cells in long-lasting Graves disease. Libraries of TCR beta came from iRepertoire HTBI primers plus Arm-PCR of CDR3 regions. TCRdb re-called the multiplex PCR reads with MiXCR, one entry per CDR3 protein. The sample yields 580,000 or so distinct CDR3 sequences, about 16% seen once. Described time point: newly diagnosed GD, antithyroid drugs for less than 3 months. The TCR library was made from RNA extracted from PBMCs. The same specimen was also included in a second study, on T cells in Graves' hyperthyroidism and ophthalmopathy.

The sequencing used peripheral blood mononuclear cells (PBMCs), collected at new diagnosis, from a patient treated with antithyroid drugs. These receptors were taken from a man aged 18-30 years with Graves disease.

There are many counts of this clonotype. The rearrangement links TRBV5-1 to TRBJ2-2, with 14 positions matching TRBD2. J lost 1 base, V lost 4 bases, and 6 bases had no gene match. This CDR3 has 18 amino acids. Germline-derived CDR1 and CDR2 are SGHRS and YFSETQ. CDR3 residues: CASSTGTSGSRNTGELFF. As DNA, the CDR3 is TGCGCCAGCAGCACTGGGACTAGCGGGAGCCGGAACACCGGGGAGCTGTTTTTT. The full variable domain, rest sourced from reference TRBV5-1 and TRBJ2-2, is KAGVTQTPRYLIKTRGQQVTLSCSPISGHRSVSWYQQTPGQGLQFLFEYFSETQRNKGNFPGRFSGRQFSNSRSEMNVSTLELGDSALYLCASSTGTSGSRNTGELFFGEGSRLTVL.

The CDR3 region is CASSSDRRGAYEQYF. In DNA, the CDR3 is TGTGCCAGCAGTTCGGACAGGAGGGGGGCCTACGAGCAGTACTTC. The chain combines TRBV12-3 or TRBV12-4 with TRBJ2-7, with D tentatively TRBD1 (7 bases). This CDR3 region has 15 residues. Trimming removed 4 bases from V and 2 bases from J, with 15 bases in between.